These 22 T cell receptor beta chains originate from one sample sequenced in a study of blood T cell repertoires in COVID-19. TCRdb keeps only in-frame clones here, not all; method: immunoSEQ multiplex PCR. In the table there are 99,000 or so clones, about 85% of which are singletons. The specimen sequenced was peripheral blood. The receptors were gathered from a man in his fifties with acute or convalescent COVID-19.

The chain has TRBV5-1 and TRBJ1-2; 7 positions agree with TRBD1. The CDR3 length is 14 residues. Trimming removed 4 bases from V and 4 bases from J; junction bases left unmatched: 7. From germline, CDR1 is SGHRS and CDR2 YFSETQ. Here the CDR3 reads CASSPTGPSYGYTF. CDR3 coding DNA: TGCGCCAGCAGCCCGACAGGGCCTTCCTATGGCTACACCTTC.

The rearrangement joins TRBV6-6 to TRBJ1-2, with TRBD1 matching 7 bases. V was clipped by 2 bases and J by 7 bases; unmatched bases: 13. This CDR3 region has 16 residues. The V gene's germline CDR1 is MNHNY and CDR2 SVGAGI (reference sequence). CDR3: CASSYPLLEGASGYTF. DNA for the CDR3: TGTGCCAGCAGTTACCCCCTCCTTGAGGGGGCGAGTGGCTACACCTTC.

The rearrangement uses TRBV10-3 and TRBJ2-2; 8 nucleotides match TRBD1. With V trimmed by 7 bases and J by 2 bases, 6 bases remained unmatched. CDR1 ENHRY and CDR2 SYGVKD come from the germline V gene. This CDR3 spans 15 amino acids. DNA for the CDR3: TGTGCCATCATGGGGACAGGTTCTAACACCGGGGAGCTGTTTTTT. This codes for CAIMGTGSNTGELFF.

V is TRBV30 and J is TRBJ2-2, with D maybe TRBD1 (5 bases). The CDR3 has 16 residues. CDR1 and CDR2 (germline): GTSNPN, SVGIG (reference sequence). V was shortened by 1 base and J by 8 bases, with 20 bases between the two germline ends. This CDR3 is CAWSDGRTKNKGELFF. DNA of the CDR3: TGTGCCTGGAGTGATGGCAGGACAAAAAACAAGGGGGAGCTGTTTTTT. Full variable domain (missing parts from reference TRBV30 and TRBJ2-2): SQTIHQWPATLVQPVGSPLSLECTVEGTSNPNLYWYRQAAGRGLQLLFYSVGIGQISSEVPQNLSASRPQDRQFILSSKKLLLSDSGFYLCAWSDGRTKNKGELFFGEGSRLTVL.

This clone occurred once. One junction end disagrees with the germline gene, perhaps due to a read error. V is TRBV27 and J is TRBJ2-1; no firm D call. CDR1 and CDR2 from the germline V gene are MNHEY and SMNVEV (reference sequence). CDR3 length: 14 residues. CDR3 residues: CASSFRLAYNGQFF. CDR3 DNA: TGTGCCAGCAGTTTTAGACTGGCATACAATGGGCAGTTCTTC.

V gene TRBV21-1 combines with J gene TRBJ2-7; the D segment call TRBD2 is taken from the table without a DNA check. TRBV21-1 is deemed a pseudogene. The CDR3 extends over 15 amino acids. The CDR3 sequence is CASSKSRGAAYEQYF. CDR3 DNA sequence: TGTGCCAGCAGCAAAAGTCGGGGGGCAGCCTACGAGCAGTACTTC.

The V and J genes are TRBV9 and TRBJ2-5; a possible D gene is TRBD1 (6 bases). CDR3 length: 14 amino acids. The V gene lost 3 bases and the J gene lost 6 bases, with 15 bases spanning the gap. Germline CDR1 reads SGDLS; CDR2 reads YYNGEE. CDR3 residues: CASSASTGTQTQYF. DNA for the CDR3: TGTGCCAGCAGCGCCTCTACAGGGACGCAGACCCAGTACTTC. The full variable domain, in which reference TRBV9 and TRBJ2-5 provide the parts outside the CDR3, is DSGVTQTPKHLITATGQRVTLRCSPRSGDLSVYWYQQSLDQGLQFLIQYYNGEERAKGNILERFSAQQFPDLHSELNLSSLELGDSALYFCASSASTGTQTQYFGPGTRLLVL.

Note on this clone: The junction differs from germline at one of its ends, possibly a read error. Other DNA sequences in this specimen translate into the identical CDR3. The CDR3 sequence is CASSPHSGPGGSGANVLTF. The CDR3 region has the DNA TGTGCCAGCAGTCCCCACTCCGGTCCGGGGGGCTCTGGGGCCAACGTCCTAACTTTC. This chain uses TRBV6-6 with TRBJ2-6, with D possibly TRBD2 on 7 matching bases. CDR3 length: 19 amino acids. Germline assignment: CDR1 MNHNY and CDR2 SVGAGI (reference sequence).

The chain has TRBV6-6 and TRBJ2-5, with D perhaps TRBD1 (5 bases). V lost 6 bases, J lost 2 bases, and 13 bases lay in between. The CDR3 is made up of 14 amino acids. CDR1 is MNHNY, CDR2 SVGAGI, per germline (reference sequence). CDR3 amino acids: CASRDQGKQETQYF. The DNA of the CDR3 is TGTGCCAGCAGAGATCAGGGTAAACAAGAGACCCAGTACTTC.

V gene TRBV14 combines with J gene TRBJ2-7, with TRBD1 matching 8 bases. V lost 6 bases and J lost 2; bases outside the gene matches: 6. Germline loops: CDR1 SGHDN, CDR2 FVKESK. The CDR3 has 14 amino acids. The CDR3 region has the DNA TGTGCCAGCAGTCCTAGGACAGGGCCCTACGAGCAGTACTTC. It encodes CASSPRTGPYEQYF.

The chain is built from TRBV16 and TRBJ1-1, with 9 nucleotides matching TRBD1. J lost 10 bases, V lost 4 bases, and 22 bases had no gene match. CDR3 length equals 18 residues. Looked up from germline, CDR1 is KGHSY and CDR2 is FQNENV. The CDR3 loop reads CASSPALGQGRVRKAAFF. The CDR3 DNA follows: TGTGCCAGCAGCCCTGCTTTGGGACAGGGTAGGGTTCGGAAGGCAGCTTTCTTT.

In DNA, the CDR3 is TGTGCCATCAGTGCCGCGGACTTTCATGGCTACACCTTC. As protein: CAISAADFHGYTF. The rearrangement uses TRBV10-3 and TRBJ1-2; D is undetermined. Trimming stripped 4 bases from V and 6 bases from J, with 12 bases between. The CDR3 consists of 13 residues. Germline assignment: CDR1 ENHRY and CDR2 SYGVKD.

CDR3 protein: CASSKAIGTHLFYEQYF. In DNA, the CDR3 is TGTGCCAGCAGCAAAGCGATAGGGACACACCTTTTCTACGAGCAGTACTTC. The chain recombines TRBV21-1 with TRBJ2-7; the DNA was not used to check the table's D call, TRBD1. TRBV21-1 is labeled a pseudogene. The CDR3 extends over 17 amino acids.

The chain couples TRBV3-1 (or the pseudogene TRBV3-2) to TRBJ1-2, with TRBD1 matching 7 bases. V lost 2 bases, J lost 6 bases, and 12 bases stayed unmatched. CDR1 and CDR2 from the germline V gene are LGHDT and YNNKEL (reference sequence). The CDR3 runs to 16 residues. The CDR3 sequence is CASSQRGGNSRDGYTF. The CDR3 DNA reads TGTGCCAGCAGCCAAAGAGGGGGCAACTCACGGGATGGCTACACCTTC.

This clone was recorded only once. The V and J genes are TRBV2 and TRBJ1-5; possible D gene TRBD1, 6 bases. The germline CDR1 and CDR2 sequences are SNHLY and FYNNEI. The CDR3 is made up of 15 amino acids. Trimming removed 6 bases from V and 1 base from J, with 13 bases in between. The CDR3 DNA reads TGTGCCAGCAGCATGGGACAACCCAGCAATCAGCCCCAGCATTTT. Translation: CASSMGQPSNQPQHF.

The genes are TRBV27 and TRBJ2-1; TRBD2 agrees at 14 bases. V lost 3 bases to trimming and J lost 10 bases; unmatched junction nucleotides: 8. CDR1 MNHEY and CDR2 SMNVEV come from the germline V gene (reference sequence). The CDR3 runs to 16 residues. CDR3 DNA: TGTGCCAGCAGTTTCCCGGGACTAGCGGGAGTGCAAGAGCAGTTCTTC. It yields the protein CASSFPGLAGVQEQFF.

The V gene is TRBV14, the J gene TRBJ2-5; 8 bases match TRBD1. Germline loops: CDR1 SGHDN, CDR2 FVKESK. The junction had 6 bases not matched to a gene; V was cut back by 0 bases and J by 3 bases. This CDR3 comprises 16 residues. The CDR3 nucleotides are TGTGCCAGCAGCCAAGATTGGCCAGGGGGCGAAGAGACCCAGTACTTC. As protein: CASSQDWPGGEETQYF.

This rearrangement joins TRBV5-1 to TRBJ1-3, with TRBD1 identical over 11 bases. CDR3 length: 16 residues. CDR1 is SGHRS, CDR2 YFSETQ, per germline. V gave up 2 bases and J gave up 3 bases; unmatched junction bases: 4. Written as DNA, the CDR3 is TGCGCCAGCAGCTTAGGACAGGGGGCAAATGGAAACACCATATATTTT. Translated, it gives CASSLGQGANGNTIYF.

This clone has more than one count but fewer than ten. The CDR3 nucleotides are TGCGCCAGCAGTCAACCCGTTCGGCGGGGGATCTACAATGAGCAGTTCTTC. Protein sequence: CASSQPVRRGIYNEQFF. The chain joins TRBV23-1 to TRBJ2-1, with 7 bases identical to TRBD2. TRBV23-1 is noted as an ORF with a role that remains uncertain. The CDR3 has 17 amino acids. The V and J ends lost 2 bases and 3 bases, in that order; junction bases with no gene match: 10.

The chain links TRBV9 to TRBJ1-2; D is undetermined. The V gene's germline CDR1 is SGDLS and CDR2 YYNGEE. This CDR3 region has 16 residues. V was trimmed by 4 bases and J by 0 bases, leaving 16 bases between them. The CDR3 spells CASSTDGRSPNYGYTF. DNA of the CDR3: TGTGCCAGCAGCACCGACGGTAGGAGCCCTAACTATGGCTACACCTTC. Variable domain in full (rest from reference TRBV9 and TRBJ1-2): DSGVTQTPKHLITATGQRVTLRCSPRSGDLSVYWYQQSLDQGLQFLIQYYNGEERAKGNILERFSAQQFPDLHSELNLSSLELGDSALYFCASSTDGRSPNYGYTFGSGTRLTVV.

The chain combines TRBV9 with TRBJ2-6; 7 bases map to TRBD1. After removal of 0 bases from V and 0 bases from J, the junction contained 3 bases not matched to a gene. Germline V gene lookup returns CDR1 SGDLS and CDR2 YYNGEE. The CDR3 is 17 amino acids. CDR3 sequence (DNA): TGTGCCAGCAGCGTAGGGACAGGAGTCTCTGGGGCCAACGTCCTGACTTTC. Translated: CASSVGTGVSGANVLTF.

The gene calls are TRBV11-2 and TRBJ2-2, with 7 bases that match TRBD2. The germline V gene has CDR1 SGHAT and CDR2 FQNNGV. V dropped 2 bases and J dropped 0; count of bases not matched to a gene: 6. CDR3 length equals 17 residues. The CDR3 loop reads CASSLSVSGANTGELFF. The CDR3, as DNA: TGTGCCAGCAGCTTAAGCGTGAGCGGGGCGAACACCGGGGAGCTGTTTTTT.